This T cell receptor (beta chain) is from a study of cytomegalovirus exposure and HLA in healthy donors. Study results and caveats: According to a later analysis, most TCR beta chains associated with CMV appeared HLA-restricted.

With 60 Vbeta and 13 Jbeta primers, the PCR was carried out. In the original workflow: A later analysis counted about 80 million unique TCR beta chains, roughly 11 million shared. Sequencing used immunoSEQ multiplex PCR; TCRdb keeps in-frame clones, though not all of them. V, J and clone size reflect that table, while D and trimming were determined from the DNA. This repertoire includes 150,000 to 200,000 clones. A remark on this clone: The antigen is undetermined.

Trimming stripped 3 bases from V and 3 bases from J, with 12 bases between. The CDR3 spans 14 residues. The germline V gene has CDR1 MNHNS and CDR2 SASEGT. Participants comprised healthy donors of bone marrow. What was sequenced was PBMCs. The J gene is TRBJ2-7, the V gene TRBV6-1; D might be TRBD1 (6 bases). This clonotype was sampled from a woman in her sixties or seventies in good health and CMV-seronegative. This chain's CDR3 is CASSDAGTSYEQYF. In DNA form, the CDR3 reads TGTGCCAGCAGTGACGCCGGGACAAGCTACGAGCAGTACTTC.